The 29 T cell receptor beta chains given below trace back to one sample, sequenced in a study of cytomegalovirus exposure and HLA in healthy donors. Sequenced by immunoSEQ multiplex PCR; TCRdb stores in-frame clones only, minus some. The sample contains 200,000 or so clones, around four fifths of which appear only once. Sequenced input: PBMCs. Every receptor here comes from a woman between 18 and 30 years old in good health and CMV-seronegative.

The J gene is TRBJ1-4, the V gene TRBV30, with unresolved D. The germline V gene has CDR1 GTSNPN and CDR2 SVGIG (reference sequence). This CDR3 has 17 residues. Trimming cost V 4 bases and J 4 bases, with 22 bases left between them. The CDR3 DNA reads as TGTGCCTGGATGTACGGCGGACCAACTTTCAATAATGAAAAACTGTTTTTT. Translated, it gives CAWMYGGPTFNNEKLFF.

The rearrangement links TRBV19 to TRBJ1-1, with D possibly TRBD1 on 5 matching bases. Germline values: CDR1 LNHDA, CDR2 SQIVND (reference sequence). V was shortened by 3 bases and J by 4 bases, with 9 bases between the two germline ends. The length of the CDR3 is 13 residues. The DNA of the CDR3 is TGTGCCAGTAGTATGGACGGGGCCACTGAAGCTTTCTTT. Translating gives CASSMDGATEAFF.

This clone was counted many times. Different DNA sequences within this sample yield the same CDR3. The chain has TRBV2 and TRBJ2-7; D perhaps matches TRBD2 (5 bases). Per germline, CDR1 SNHLY and CDR2 FYNNEI. This CDR3 is built from 12 residues. Trimming took off 6 bases at V and 0 bases at J, with 6 bases between the two ends. The chain's CDR3 is CASSGDSYEQYF. CDR3 DNA sequence: TGTGCCAGCAGCGGGGACTCCTACGAGCAGTACTTC.

The chain employs TRBV2 and TRBJ2-2; possible D gene TRBD1, 5 bases. The ends were cut back, 10 bases at V and 7 bases at J, with 10 bases in the middle. This CDR3 spans 11 amino acids. In germline, CDR1 is SNHLY, CDR2 FYNNEI. Here the CDR3 reads CATVGDGELFF. CDR3 coding DNA: TGTGCCACGGTAGGGGACGGGGAGCTGTTTTTT.

The chain employs TRBV6-5 and TRBJ1-2, with D maybe TRBD1 (6 bases). CDR3 length equals 12 residues. Per the germline V gene, CDR1 is MNHEY and CDR2 is SVGAGI. Trimming took off 5 bases at V and 6 bases at J, with 10 bases between the two ends. Written as DNA, the CDR3 is TGTGCCAGCAGTAGGGCAGGGGATGGCTACACCTTC. This encodes CASSRAGDGYTF.

The chain is built from TRBV5-5 and TRBJ2-1, with 8 bases that match TRBD1. The J segment lost 9 bases and the V segment lost 2 bases, leaving 10 bases of the junction unmatched. Germline V gene lookup returns CDR1 SGHKS and CDR2 YYEKEE (reference sequence). The CDR3 spans 15 residues. The CDR3 here is CASSLRQGAGAEQFF. Written as DNA, the CDR3 is TGTGCCAGCAGCTTACGGCAGGGGGCCGGGGCTGAGCAGTTCTTC.

The rearrangement uses TRBV28 and TRBJ1-2; D uncertain. V dropped 5 bases and J dropped 0 bases, with 10 bases sitting between them. The CDR3 sequence is 14 residues long. Germline V gene lookup returns CDR1 MDHEN and CDR2 SYDVKM. The CDR3 protein is CASSNPASNYGYTF. The DNA of the CDR3 is TGTGCCAGCAGTAACCCTGCCTCTAACTATGGCTACACCTTC.

This chain links TRBV15 with TRBJ2-5; 8 bases are a match to TRBD2. The V and J ends lost 4 bases and 5 bases, in that order; junction bases with no gene match: 12. The CDR3 consists of 16 residues. Germline V gives CDR1 LNHNV, CDR2 YYDKDF (reference sequence). CDR3 DNA: TGTGCCACCAGCACGACCGGGAGGGCCTTTCGGGAGACCCAGTACTTC. This codes for CATSTTGRAFRETQYF.

The V call is TRBV28, the J call TRBJ1-1; D gene uncertain. From germline, CDR1 is MDHEN and CDR2 SYDVKM. The V end was cut by 6 bases, the J end by 1 base, with 3 bases between. The CDR3 consists of 11 residues. The DNA of the CDR3 is TGTGCCAGCAGAGGGAACACTGAAGCTTTCTTT. Translation gives CASRGNTEAFF.

The chain links TRBV2 to TRBJ1-6; 7 bases align to TRBD1. The J segment lost 7 bases and the V segment lost 6 bases, leaving 6 bases of the junction unmatched. The CDR3 covers 14 residues. The germline V gene encodes CDR1 SNHLY and CDR2 FYNNEI. CDR3 sequence: CASRQGEENSPLHF. The CDR3 DNA reads TGTGCCAGCAGGCAGGGGGAAGAGAATTCACCCCTCCACTTT.

V gene TRBV28 combines with J gene TRBJ2-1, with D unclear. Germline V gives CDR1 MDHEN, CDR2 SYDVKM. The CDR3 length is 12 residues. V shed 3 bases and J shed 8 bases, with 8 bases lying between them. CDR3 nucleotide sequence: TGTGCCAGCAGTTTGTTGGAATATGAGCAGTTCTTC. This codes for CASSLLEYEQFF.

This chain uses TRBV18 with TRBJ1-2; TRBD1 matches 8 bases. Looked up from germline, CDR1 is KGHSH and CDR2 is LQKENI. CDR3 length: 13 residues. Trimming removed 3 bases from V and 7 bases from J; junction bases left unmatched: 4. CDR3 nucleotide sequence: TGTGCCAGCTCACCGGGGACAGGCGGTGGCTACACCTTC. Protein product: CASSPGTGGGYTF.

The J gene is TRBJ2-6, the V gene TRBV18; tentatively, D is TRBD1 (6 bases). CDR3 length equals 17 residues. CDR1 and CDR2 from the germline V gene are KGHSH and LQKENI. The germline V and J ends were trimmed by 2 bases and 0 bases, with 11 bases remaining between them. CDR3 sequence reads: CASSPTGTLSGANVLTF. The CDR3 region has the DNA TGTGCCAGCTCACCAACAGGGACCCTCTCTGGGGCCAACGTCCTGACTTTC. The whole variable domain, filled in from reference TRBV18 and TRBJ2-6, reads NAGVMQNPRHLVRRRGQEARLRCSPMKGHSHVYWYRQLPEEGLKFMVYLQKENIIDESGMPKERFSAEFPKEGPSILRIQQVVRGDSAAYFCASSPTGTLSGANVLTFGAGSRLTVL.

The table lists this clone with a few counts. The genes are TRBV18 and TRBJ2-1; D is ambiguous. Germline CDR1 KGHSH, CDR2 LQKENI. The CDR3 has 13 amino acids. V was pared by 2 bases and J by 2 bases, with 4 bases between. CDR3: CASSPDPYNEQFF. For the CDR3, the DNA is TGTGCCAGCTCACCAGACCCCTACAATGAGCAGTTCTTC. Full variable domain (remainder filled in from reference TRBV18 and TRBJ2-1): NAGVMQNPRHLVRRRGQEARLRCSPMKGHSHVYWYRQLPEEGLKFMVYLQKENIIDESGMPKERFSAEFPKEGPSILRIQQVVRGDSAAYFCASSPDPYNEQFFGPGTRLTVL.

This chain links TRBV4-1 with TRBJ1-1, with D uncertain. In germline, CDR1 is MGHRA, CDR2 YSYEKL. V shed 5 bases and J shed 1 base, with 8 bases lying between them. The CDR3 consists of 13 residues. CDR3 loop: CASSFTENTEAFF. The CDR3 bases are TGCGCCAGCAGCTTCACTGAGAACACTGAAGCTTTCTTT.

The rearrangement links TRBV20-1 to TRBJ1-2; maybe TRBD1 (6 bases). Germline V gives CDR1 DFQATT, CDR2 SNEGSKA (reference sequence). Deletions cut 8 bases from V and 2 bases from J, with 9 bases between. The CDR3 is 11 residues long. The chain's CDR3 is CSSTGNYGYTF. CDR3 in DNA: TGCAGTTCAACAGGGAACTATGGCTACACCTTC.

This chain connects TRBV28 to TRBJ2-1; D not certain. The length of the CDR3 is 14 residues. V was shortened by 6 bases and J by 2 bases, with 11 bases between the two germline ends. Germline CDR1 is MDHEN and CDR2 is SYDVKM. In DNA, the CDR3 is TGTGCCAGCAGCCCTGTTTTTCCCTACAATGAGCAGTTCTTC. Translation: CASSPVFPYNEQFF.

V gene TRBV25-1 combines with J gene TRBJ1-2; D is perhaps TRBD1 (5 bases). Germline CDR1 MGHDK, CDR2 SYGVNS. Trimming removed 2 bases at V and 8 bases at J, with 12 bases between. The CDR3 runs 13 residues. The CDR3 nucleotides read TGTGCCAGCAGTGAAAGTCTAGGGGTCGGCTACACCTTC. This sequence encodes CASSESLGVGYTF.

The rearrangement uses TRBV28 and TRBJ2-1, with D possibly being TRBD2 (5 bases). V shed 6 bases and J shed 10 bases, with 13 bases lying between them. The CDR3 is 12 residues long. Germline CDR1 MDHEN, CDR2 SYDVKM. The CDR3 sequence: CASRPHGKEQFF. The CDR3 nucleotides are TGTGCCAGCAGGCCCCACGGGAAAGAGCAGTTCTTC.

The rearrangement joins TRBV12-5 to TRBJ1-2; D is unclear. This CDR3 is 12 amino acids long. Per the germline V gene, CDR1 is LGHNT and CDR2 is FRNRAP. V shed 4 bases and J shed 4 bases, with 7 bases lying between them. CDR3 amino acids: CASGSGTYGYTF. For the CDR3, the DNA is TGTGCTAGTGGTTCGGGCACCTATGGCTACACCTTC.

The gene calls are TRBV6-6 and TRBJ2-7; 7 bases align to TRBD2. The germline CDR1 and CDR2 sequences are MNHNY and SVGAGI (reference sequence). The CDR3 consists of 14 residues. V was pared by 5 bases and J by 0 bases, with 4 bases of the junction left unmatched. The DNA of the CDR3 is TGTGCCAGCAGTCACACTAGCGTCTCCTACGAGCAGTACTTC. Translated: CASSHTSVSYEQYF.

The J gene is TRBJ2-7, the V gene TRBV11-2; possibly TRBD2 for D (6 bases). Germline V CDR1 and CDR2: SGHAT, FQNNGV. This CDR3 is built from 14 residues. Trimming stripped 1 base from V and 1 base from J, with 8 bases between. The chain's CDR3 is CASSLGLGSYEQYF. The CDR3 DNA sequence: TGTGCCAGCAGCTTAGGACTAGGGTCCTACGAGCAGTACTTC. Based on the CDR3 plus reference TRBV11-2 and TRBJ2-7, the full variable domain is EAGVAQSPRYKIIEKRQSVAFWCNPISGHATLYWYQQILGQGPKLLIQFQNNGVVDDSQLPKDRFSAERLKGVDSTLKIQPAKLEDSAVYLCASSLGLGSYEQYFGPGTRLTVT.

The genes are TRBV7-3 and TRBJ2-3; D might be TRBD2 (5 bases). Germline assignment: CDR1 SGHTA and CDR2 FQGTGA. Trimming took 3 bases from V and 2 from J, leaving 12 bases between them. The CDR3 is made up of 15 amino acids. The CDR3 protein is CASSLSSAPTDTQYF. CDR3 in DNA: TGTGCCAGCAGCTTGAGTAGCGCCCCCACAGATACGCAGTATTTT.

This rearrangement joins TRBV11-2 to TRBJ2-1; 8 positions agree with TRBD2. Germline CDR1 reads SGHAT; CDR2 reads FQNNGV. The CDR3 is 14 amino acids. V lost 5 bases, J lost 5 bases, and 5 bases stayed unmatched. CDR3 DNA: TGTGCCAGCAGCCCCCAGGGACTAGACAATGAGCAGTTCTTC. Protein: CASSPQGLDNEQFF.

V is TRBV6-1 and J is TRBJ1-4; TRBD1 agrees at 8 bases. This CDR3 comprises 16 residues. Germline assignment: CDR1 MNHNS and CDR2 SASEGT. J was trimmed by 8 bases and V by 3 bases; bases with no gene match: 11. This CDR3 reads CASSDPGTGLPEKLFF. CDR3 bases: TGTGCCAGCAGTGACCCCGGGACAGGCCTCCCGGAAAAACTGTTTTTT.

This chain links TRBV19 with TRBJ2-2; TRBD1 matches 8 bases. The V and J ends lost 6 bases and 14 bases, in that order; junction bases with no gene match: 14. The CDR3 totals 14 residues. The germline gives CDR1 LNHDA, CDR2 SQIVND (reference sequence). The CDR3 region has the DNA TGTGCCAGTAGCCACCGGGACAGGACTTCTCTTCTGTTTTTT. Amino acids: CASSHRDRTSLLFF.

The chain combines TRBV10-3 with TRBJ1-1; D perhaps matches TRBD1 (5 bases). CDR3 size: 13 residues. The germline gives CDR1 ENHRY, CDR2 SYGVKD. The V gene lost 4 bases and the J gene lost 4 bases, with 10 bases spanning the gap. The CDR3, as DNA: TGTGCCATCAGTGGTGTTGGGGGCACTGAAGCTTTCTTT. This encodes CAISGVGGTEAFF.

V gene TRBV5-6 combines with J gene TRBJ2-3; D is ambiguous. The length of the CDR3 is 15 residues. Germline CDR1 reads SGHDT; CDR2 reads YYEEEE. Trimming took off 0 bases at V and 0 bases at J, with 8 bases between the two ends. The CDR3 bases are TGTGCCAGCAGCTTGGACGGACGCAGCACAGATACGCAGTATTTT. Amino acid sequence: CASSLDGRSTDTQYF.

This clone occurred a few times. V is TRBV2 and J is TRBJ2-1; D is ambiguous. CDR1 is SNHLY and CDR2 is FYNNEI in the germline V gene. CDR3 size: 14 residues. Between the trimmed V and J ends, which lost 0 bases and 4 bases, there was a span of 7 bases. The CDR3 DNA reads TGTGCCAGCAGTGAAGCGCTTGGGTACAATGAGCAGTTCTTC. This sequence encodes CASSEALGYNEQFF.